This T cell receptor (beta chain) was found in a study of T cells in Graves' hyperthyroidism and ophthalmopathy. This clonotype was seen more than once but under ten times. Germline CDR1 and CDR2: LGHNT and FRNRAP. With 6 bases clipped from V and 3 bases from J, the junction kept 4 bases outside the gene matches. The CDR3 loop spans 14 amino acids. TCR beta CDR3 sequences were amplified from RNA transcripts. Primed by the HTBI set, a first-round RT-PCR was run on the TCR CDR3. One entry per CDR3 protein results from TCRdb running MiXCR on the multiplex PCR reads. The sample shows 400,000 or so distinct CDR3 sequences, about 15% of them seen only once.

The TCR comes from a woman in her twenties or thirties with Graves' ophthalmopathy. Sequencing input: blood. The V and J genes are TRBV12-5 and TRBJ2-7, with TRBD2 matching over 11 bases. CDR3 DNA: TGTGCTAGTGGCCGGGGACTAGCGGTCTACGAGCAGTACTTC. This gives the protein CASGRGLAVYEQYF.